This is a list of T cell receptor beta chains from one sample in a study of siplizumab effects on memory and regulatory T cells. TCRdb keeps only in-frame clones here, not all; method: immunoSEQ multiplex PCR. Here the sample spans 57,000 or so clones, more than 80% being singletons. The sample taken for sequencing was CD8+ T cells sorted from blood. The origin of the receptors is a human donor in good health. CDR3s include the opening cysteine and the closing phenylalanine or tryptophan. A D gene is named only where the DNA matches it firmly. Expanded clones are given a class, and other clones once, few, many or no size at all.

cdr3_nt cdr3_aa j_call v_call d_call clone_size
TGTGCCAGCAGAAGGATAGGGCGAGATGAGCAGTTCTTC CASRRIGRDEQFF TRBJ2-1 TRBV6-1 . .
TGCGCCAGCAGCTTTGGCTACGAGCAGTACTTC CASSFGYEQYF TRBJ2-7 TRBV5-1 . .
TGTGCCAGCTCACGCCGGGACAGTCCCAACGAGCAGTACTTC CASSRRDSPNEQYF TRBJ2-7 TRBV18 TRBD1 .
TGTGCCAGCAGTGGACTAGCGGGGTCTCAGAACACCGGGGAGCTGTTTTTT CASSGLAGSQNTGELFF TRBJ2-2 TRBV9 TRBD2 .
TGTGCCGGCCTCCTAGCGGCTCCCGGAGATACGCAGTATTTT CAGLLAAPGDTQYF TRBJ2-3 TRBV30 TRBD2 once
TGTGCCAGTAGTACCTCGACAGGGGGCATTGATTACGAGAGTCTCTATGGCTACACCTTC CASSTSTGGIDYESLYGYTF TRBJ1-2 TRBV19 TRBD1 .
TGTGCCAGCACCCCTAGCGGGAGAACAGATACGCAGTATTTT CASTPSGRTDTQYF TRBJ2-3 TRBV28 TRBD2 .
TGTGCCACCAGCAGAGTGGCGCGGGACCCCACAGATACGCAGTATTTT CATSRVARDPTDTQYF TRBJ2-3 TRBV15 . .
TGCAGCGTTGTGGTCGTCGGGCTAGCGGAAACTAGCACAGATACGCAGTATTTT CSVVVVGLAETSTDTQYF TRBJ2-3 TRBV29-1 TRBD2 .
TGTGCCAGCTCACCACATCCGGTTTCGATGAACACTGAAGCTTTCTTT CASSPHPVSMNTEAFF TRBJ1-1 TRBV18 . .
TGCGCCAGCAGTGAGCCGGGGACAGGGTCCAATCAGCCCCAGCATTTT CASSEPGTGSNQPQHF TRBJ1-5 TRBV10-1 TRBD1 .
TGTGCCAGCAGCCCCCAAAGGGCCAACCAAGAGACCCAGTACTTC CASSPQRANQETQYF TRBJ2-5 TRBV11-3 . .
TGTGCCAGTATTAGAACAGGGGGGCAAGCTTTCTTT CASIRTGGQAFF TRBJ1-1 TRBV19 TRBD1 .
TGCAGCGTTGAAGATCTCGGACAGGGGGCGACTAATAACTATGGCTACACCTTC CSVEDLGQGATNNYGYTF TRBJ1-2 TRBV29-1 TRBD1 .
TGTGCCAGCAGCGGGACAGGGGTGGAGACCCAGTACTTC CASSGTGVETQYF TRBJ2-5 TRBV9 TRBD1 .
TGTGCCAGCAGCGTAGGGGATTTTAGCTCCTACGAGCAGTACTTC CASSVGDFSSYEQYF TRBJ2-7 TRBV9 . .
TGTGCCAGCAGTTTAGGAGCAAACTATGGCTACACCTTC CASSLGANYGYTF TRBJ1-2 TRBV27 . few
TGTGCCACCATTAGCGGGAGCCAATACGAGCAGTACTTC CATISGSQYEQYF TRBJ2-7 TRBV6-1 TRBD2 .
TGTGCCGGCAGCCTCGTCCTTAAAGATACGCAGTATTTT CAGSLVLKDTQYF TRBJ2-3 TRBV28 . .
TGTGCCAGCAGTCCCGGGAGAGGCTATGAGCAGTTCTTC CASSPGRGYEQFF TRBJ2-1 TRBV6-5 . .
TGTGCCAGCACCTACCCCTACAATGAGCAGTTCTTC CASTYPYNEQFF TRBJ2-1 TRBV2 . .
TGTGCCACCAGCAGAGAGGGACTAGCGGGGGACACCGGGGAGCTGTTTTTT CATSREGLAGDTGELFF TRBJ2-2 TRBV15 TRBD2 .
TGTGCCAGTAAGTTTGGGCAGGACTATGGCTACACCTTC CASKFGQDYGYTF TRBJ1-2 TRBV19 . .
TGTGCCAGCCGTCCCGGGACAGAAGACACCGGGGAGCTGTTTTTT CASRPGTEDTGELFF TRBJ2-2 TRBV9 TRBD1 .
TGTGCCAGCAGCGCTTCCCTAGAGAGGAACACAGATACGCAGTATTTT CASSASLERNTDTQYF TRBJ2-3 TRBV9 . .
TGTGCCAGCAGTTTGACAGGGAATACGAACACTGAAGCTTTCTTT CASSLTGNTNTEAFF TRBJ1-1 TRBV6-5 TRBD1 .
TGTGCCAGTCAACCGGGACTGACGAATGAGCAGTTCTTC CASQPGLTNEQFF TRBJ2-1 TRBV6-1 . .
TGTGCCAGCAGTCCAGGGCACTATAGCAATCAGCCCCAGCATTTT CASSPGHYSNQPQHF TRBJ1-5 TRBV28 . .
TGTGCCAGCTCAACGGGACAGACCTACGAGCAGTACTTC CASSTGQTYEQYF TRBJ2-7 TRBV18 TRBD1 .
TGTGCCAGCACAGACGGCACTGAAGCTTTCTTT CASTDGTEAFF TRBJ1-1 TRBV6-5 . .
TGCAGCGTTGAATCGCGGGGGAACACTGAAGCTTTCTTT CSVESRGNTEAFF TRBJ1-1 TRBV29-1 . .
TGCGCCAGCAGCCAAGGACCGAAGACTAACTATGGCTACACCTTC CASSQGPKTNYGYTF TRBJ1-2 TRBV4-1 . .
TGTGCCAGCAGTGACCAGGACTTGAACACTGAAGCTTTCTTT CASSDQDLNTEAFF TRBJ1-1 TRBV6-1 . .
TGTGCCAGCAGTTCGGACAGGGAAAGCTACGAGCAGTACTTC CASSSDRESYEQYF TRBJ2-7 TRBV27 TRBD1 .
TGCGCCAGCAGCTTGGGGACAGGGGTCGGACAGCCCCAGCATTTT CASSLGTGVGQPQHF TRBJ1-5 TRBV5-1 TRBD1 .
TGTGCCAGCAGTTCAGCGGGAGAGGCAGATACGCAGTATTTT CASSSAGEADTQYF TRBJ2-3 TRBV28 TRBD2 .
TGTGCCAGCAGTTACCGGGAGGGCTACGAGCAGTACTTC CASSYREGYEQYF TRBJ2-7 TRBV6-6 TRBD2 .
TGTGCCTGGAGCGCAATCACATACAATGAGCAGTTCTTC CAWSAITYNEQFF TRBJ2-1 TRBV30 . .
TGTGCCAGTACCCCGACAGGGGGATATGTTGCCGGGGAGCTGTTTTTT CASTPTGGYVAGELFF TRBJ2-2 TRBV19 TRBD1 .
TGCGCCAGCAGTTTAACAGGGACAGACTATGGCTACACCTTC CASSLTGTDYGYTF TRBJ1-2 TRBV5-1 TRBD1 .
TGTGCCAGTAGTTTCGGGGCAGATACGCAGTATTTT CASSFGADTQYF TRBJ2-3 TRBV19 . .
TGCGCCAGCAGCCAAGACTACAGGGAGAGCCACATTCAGTACTTC CASSQDYRESHIQYF TRBJ2-4 TRBV4-1 . .
TGTGCCAGTAGGACAGGAATCAATAGCAATCAGCCCCAGCATTTT CASRTGINSNQPQHF TRBJ1-5 TRBV19 . .
TGTGCCAGCTCACCTACCAGGGGCTACCAAGAGACCCAGTACTTC CASSPTRGYQETQYF TRBJ2-5 TRBV18 . .
TGTGCCAGCAGCGTCGGAGCGGGAGGCCACAATGAGCAGTTCTTC CASSVGAGGHNEQFF TRBJ2-1 TRBV9 TRBD2 .
TGTGCCAGCAGCTTAACTGGGGGCTACACCTTC CASSLTGGYTF TRBJ1-2 TRBV7-9 . .
TGCGCCAGCAGCTTGGGCCCGTCCGTAGCCAAAAACATTCAGTACTTC CASSLGPSVAKNIQYF TRBJ2-4 TRBV5-1 . .
TGTGCCACCAGCAGGACCCGGGGGGGCCAGGCCGCCTACAATGAGCAGTTCTTC CATSRTRGGQAAYNEQFF TRBJ2-1 TRBV15 TRBD2 .
TGTGCCAGCAGCTCCGGAGCCTACGAGCAGTACTTC CASSSGAYEQYF TRBJ2-7 TRBV5-6 . .
TGTGCCAGCAGGGGGACAGCGTCCTACGAGCAGTACTTC CASRGTASYEQYF TRBJ2-7 TRBV5-4 TRBD1 .
TGCGCCAGCAGCCCTAATGACCTTCCAGAAGATGAGCAGTTCTTC CASSPNDLPEDEQFF TRBJ2-1 TRBV4-1 . few
TGTGCCAGCAGTCCGTCTCGCACCGATGAGCAGTTCTTC CASSPSRTDEQFF TRBJ2-1 TRBV6-5 . .
TGTGCCAGCAGTTGGGGAGAAGAGACCACTGAAGCTTTCTTT CASSWGEETTEAFF TRBJ1-1 TRBV6-1 . .
TGTGCCAGCAGTGGGAGGGGGAACACTGAAGCTTTCTTT CASSGRGNTEAFF TRBJ1-1 TRBV6-1 . .
TGTGCCACCAGCAGGGTGAGCTCCTACGAGCAGTACTTC CATSRVSSYEQYF TRBJ2-7 TRBV15 . .
TGTGCCAGCAGCTTGGAGGACAATAATCAGCCCCAGCATTTT CASSLEDNNQPQHF TRBJ1-5 TRBV5-5 . .
TGTGCCAGCAGTTTTGTCGAGGGGGAGACCCAGTACTTC CASSFVEGETQYF TRBJ2-5 TRBV28 . .